The rows below give T cell receptor beta chains drawn from one sample of a study of graft-versus-host responses after intestinal transplantation. Only in-frame clones appear in the TCRdb table, and some are missing; sequencing was by immunoSEQ multiplex PCR. The sample records about 89,000 clones, about nine tenths being singletons. The antigens these receptors bind are not known. Sequencing was performed on unstimulated CD4+ T cells sorted from spleen or lymph node cells, taken before intestinal transplant. Source of these receptors: a human donor who received an intestinal transplant. Each CDR3 is given with its conserved first and last residue. D genes are given only for firm matches. The size of a clone is reported for some rows only, either as once, few or many, or as a class for expanded clones.

CDR3 DNA: TGTGCCAGCAGTCGGAACACCGGGGAGCTGTTTTTT; CDR3 protein: CASSRNTGELFF; J gene: TRBJ2-2; D gene: NA; clone size: NA; V gene: TRBV28
CDR3 DNA: TGTGCCAGCAGTGAAGCGGCGGGACACCTGAGCAATCAGCCCCAGCATTTT; CDR3 protein: CASSEAAGHLSNQPQHF; J gene: TRBJ1-5; D gene: NA; clone size: NA; V gene: TRBV6-1
CDR3 DNA: TGTGCCAGCTCACTAGCCGGGACTAGCGGGAGGGCCTACAATGAGCAGTTCTTC; CDR3 protein: CASSLAGTSGRAYNEQFF; J gene: TRBJ2-1; D gene: TRBD2; clone size: NA; V gene: TRBV18
CDR3 DNA: TGTGCCAGCAGCGTCCGAAGGGGAACCGGGGAGCTGTTTTTT; CDR3 protein: CASSVRRGTGELFF; J gene: TRBJ2-2; D gene: NA; clone size: NA; V gene: TRBV21-1
CDR3 DNA: TGTGCCAGCAGTGAAAGAGGTCCGAGGGCCGATGGGGAAGAGACCCAGTACTTC; CDR3 protein: CASSERGPRADGEETQYF; J gene: TRBJ2-5; D gene: NA; clone size: NA; V gene: TRBV2
CDR3 DNA: TGCGCCAGCACGATCGACAGGGTAGGCGCAGATACGCAGTATTTT; CDR3 protein: CASTIDRVGADTQYF; J gene: TRBJ2-3; D gene: TRBD1; clone size: NA; V gene: TRBV5-1
CDR3 DNA: TGCGCCAGCAGTCAAATCAGGGTGGGGCAGTCAGGGTGGCCTATTTCGAACACTGAAGCTTTCTTT; CDR3 protein: CASSQIRVGQSGWPISNTEAFF; J gene: TRBJ1-1; D gene: NA; clone size: NA; V gene: TRBV23-1
CDR3 DNA: TGTGCCAGCTCACTTTGGACAGATCCGAACACTGAAGCTTTCTTT; CDR3 protein: CASSLWTDPNTEAFF; J gene: TRBJ1-1; D gene: NA; clone size: NA; V gene: TRBV18
CDR3 DNA: TGTGCCAGCAGCCGCTGGGGCTACGAGCAGTACTTC; CDR3 protein: CASSRWGYEQYF; J gene: TRBJ2-7; D gene: NA; clone size: NA; V gene: TRBV7-2
CDR3 DNA: TGTGCCAGCAGCTTAACAATCGGGGAGACCCAGTACTTC; CDR3 protein: CASSLTIGETQYF; J gene: TRBJ2-5; D gene: NA; clone size: once; V gene: TRBV7-9
CDR3 DNA: TGTGCCAGCAGCTTAGGTAGCAGCCCCTACGAGCAGTACTTC; CDR3 protein: CASSLGSSPYEQYF; J gene: TRBJ2-7; D gene: NA; clone size: NA; V gene: TRBV7-3
CDR3 DNA: TGTGCCAGTAGTACGTTCAAGGGTTCGAACACCGGGGAGCTGTTTTTT; CDR3 protein: CASSTFKGSNTGELFF; J gene: TRBJ2-2; D gene: NA; clone size: NA; V gene: TRBV19
CDR3 DNA: TGTGCCAGCTCTTCCAAAGATGGGCTGCCCCAGCATTTT; CDR3 protein: CASSSKDGLPQHF; J gene: TRBJ1-5; D gene: NA; clone size: NA; V gene: TRBV18
CDR3 DNA: TGTGCCAGCAGTTTAGTGGGGGCCGGGGAGCTGTTTTTT; CDR3 protein: CASSLVGAGELFF; J gene: TRBJ2-2; D gene: NA; clone size: NA; V gene: TRBV28
CDR3 DNA: TGTGCCAGCTCACCAGGCCCAGGAATCTACAATGAGCAGTTCTTC; CDR3 protein: CASSPGPGIYNEQFF; J gene: TRBJ2-1; D gene: NA; clone size: NA; V gene: TRBV18
CDR3 DNA: TGTGCCAGCAGTTACTCAGCAGGGAAGGTTTCCACTGAAGCTTTCTTT; CDR3 protein: CASSYSAGKVSTEAFF; J gene: TRBJ1-1; D gene: NA; clone size: NA; V gene: TRBV6-5